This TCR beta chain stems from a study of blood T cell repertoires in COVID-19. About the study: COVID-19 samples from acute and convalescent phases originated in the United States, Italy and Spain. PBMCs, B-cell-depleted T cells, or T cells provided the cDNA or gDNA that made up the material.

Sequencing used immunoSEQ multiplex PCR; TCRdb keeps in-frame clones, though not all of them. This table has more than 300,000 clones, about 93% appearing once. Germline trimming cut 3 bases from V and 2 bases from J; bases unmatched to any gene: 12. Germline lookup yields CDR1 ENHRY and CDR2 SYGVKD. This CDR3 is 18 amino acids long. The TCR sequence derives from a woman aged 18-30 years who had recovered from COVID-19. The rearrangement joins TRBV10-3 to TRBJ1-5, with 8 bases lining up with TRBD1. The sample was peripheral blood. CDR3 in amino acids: CAISDPGQVTGGNQPQHF. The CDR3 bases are TGTGCCATCAGTGACCCGGGACAGGTTACAGGAGGCAATCAGCCCCAGCATTTT.